These T cell receptor beta chains were read from a single sample in a study of T cells in Graves' hyperthyroidism and ophthalmopathy. One entry per CDR3 protein results from TCRdb running MiXCR on the multiplex PCR reads. The top ten hold 50% to 75% of the sample, which has roughly 250,000 distinct CDR3 sequences, about 20% seen once. The sample taken for sequencing was blood. All receptors come from a man aged 25 to 45 with Graves' ophthalmopathy. The CDR3 runs from the conserved cysteine through the conserved F or W. D genes are given only for firm matches. The listing skips clone size in some rows; elsewhere it reads once, few, many or a size class.

v_call	cdr3_length	d_call	j_call	clone_size	cdr3_nt	cdr3_aa
TRBV5-1	16	TRBD1	TRBJ1-1	-	TGCGCCAGCAGCTTGGCGATGACAGGGGCCAACACTGAAGCTTTCTTT	CASSLAMTGANTEAFF
TRBV7-9	16	TRBD1	TRBJ2-7	-	TGTGCCAGCAGCTTTAGGTCTACAGGGGCCCTAGACGAGCAGTACTTC	CASSFRSTGALDEQYF
TRBV24-1	14	TRBD1	TRBJ2-7	many	TGTGCCACCAGTGATTCGGACAGGGGGTACGAGCAGTACTTC	CATSDSDRGYEQYF
TRBV20-1	14	-	TRBJ2-7	few	TGCAGTGCTTCCCTTGGGCTAAGCTCCTACGAGCAGTACTTC	CSASLGLSSYEQYF
TRBV7-2	17	TRBD2	TRBJ2-3	-	TGTGCCAGCAGCTTAGTTCCTAGCGGGAGGCCCACAGATACGCAGTATTTT	CASSLVPSGRPTDTQYF
TRBV24-1	16	TRBD1	TRBJ1-5	few	TGTGCCACCAGTGAGGGGGGACAGGGGATCGATCAGCCCCAGCATTTT	CATSEGGQGIDQPQHF
TRBV4-1	15	TRBD2	TRBJ2-5	few	TGCGCCAGCAGCCAAGATACGGCGCGGGGGGAGACCCAGTACTTC	CASSQDTARGETQYF
TRBV11-2	14	-	TRBJ2-7	few	TGTGCCAGCAGCTCCTATCTCAGCTCCTACGAGCAGTACTTC	CASSSYLSSYEQYF
TRBV7-8	15	-	TRBJ1-1	many	TGTGCCAGCAGCCCCCGGACGGCTCCCATCACTGAAGCTTTCTTT	CASSPRTAPITEAFF
TRBV28	13	-	TRBJ2-7	many	TGTGCCAGTAGGCAGGTATCCACCTACGAGCAGTACTTC	CASRQVSTYEQYF
TRBV7-2	16	-	TRBJ1-6	-	TGTGCCAGCAGCTTAGTAGTGGGTGTTGGGAATTCACCCCTCCACTTT	CASSLVVGVGNSPLHF
TRBV12-3/TRBV12-4	17	TRBD1	TRBJ1-3	-	TGTGCCAGCAGTTTAACACAGGGGGCATTAACTGGAAACACCATATATTTT	CASSLTQGALTGNTIYF
TRBV5-6	13	-	TRBJ2-1	few	TGTGCCAGCAGCTTGGCCGGGGTGGATGAGCAGTTCTTC	CASSLAGVDEQFF
TRBV13	13	-	TRBJ2-7	few	TGTGCCAGCAGCCAGAGACAGGCTTACGAGCAGTACTTC	CASSQRQAYEQYF
TRBV28	12	-	TRBJ2-1	-	TGTGCCAGCAGCCTCACGTGGAATGAGCAGTTCTTC	CASSLTWNEQFF
TRBV19	13	TRBD1	TRBJ1-2	few	TGTGCCAGCAGGGGGACAGCCTTATGGGGCTACACCTTC	CASRGTALWGYTF
TRBV10-1	12	-	TRBJ2-1	-	TGCGCCAGCAGTGAGTCGAAAAATGAGCAGTTCTTC	CASSESKNEQFF
TRBV28	16	-	TRBJ2-1	few	TGTGCCAGCAGCCAAGACCGGGCCTCACTGAAAAATGAGCAGTTCTTC	CASSQDRASLKNEQFF
TRBV5-1	14	-	TRBJ2-1	-	TGCGCCAGCAGCTTGGGTTTGGGTGGACATGAGCAGTTCTTC	CASSLGLGGHEQFF
TRBV18	15	TRBD2	TRBJ2-7	many	TGTGCCAGCTCACCTGGGACTAGCGGGAGTCGCGAGCAGTACTTC	CASSPGTSGSREQYF
TRBV11-2	16	TRBD2	TRBJ2-3	many	TGTGCCAGCAGCTTAGAGAGGGGAGGGGGCACAGATACGCAGTATTTT	CASSLERGGGTDTQYF
TRBV7-3	15	TRBD2	TRBJ2-5	few	TGTGCCAGCAGCTTAACGGGACTAGCAATGGAGACCCAGTACTTC	CASSLTGLAMETQYF
TRBV7-9	12	-	TRBJ2-1	-	TGTGCCAGCAGCTTAGCGCTGGATGAGCAGTTCTTC	CASSLALDEQFF
TRBV15	13	-	TRBJ2-1	few	TGTGCCACCAGCAGAGAGTCGTACAATGAGCAGTTCTTC	CATSRESYNEQFF
TRBV11-2	13	-	TRBJ1-5	few	TGTGCCAGCAGCTTCGGGTTCTATCAGCCCCAGCATTTT	CASSFGFYQPQHF
TRBV19	17	TRBD2	TRBJ2-2	few	TGTGCCAGTAGTATTACTCTAGCGGGAGGTGGCACCGGGGAGCTGTTTTTT	CASSITLAGGGTGELFF
TRBV19	14	-	TRBJ1-2	-	TGTGCCAGTAGTGCCGGGACCTCTCTCGCGGGCTACACCTTC	CASSAGTSLAGYTF
TRBV6-1	14	TRBD2	TRBJ2-7	few	TGTGCCAGCGGTCACGGACTAGCGGGAGACGAGCAGTACTTC	CASGHGLAGDEQYF
TRBV28	15	TRBD1	TRBJ2-1	many	TGTGCCAGCAGTCCAATAGACAGGGCCTACAATGAGCAGTTCTTC	CASSPIDRAYNEQFF
TRBV6-1	14	-	TRBJ1-4	few	TGTGCCAGCAGTGATCAGGGAGCTAATGAAAAACTGTTTTTT	CASSDQGANEKLFF
TRBV28	18	-	TRBJ2-1	-	TGTGCCAGCAGTTCAGGGCTAGGGCTGCAGAGCTCCTACAATGAGCAGTTCTTC	CASSSGLGLQSSYNEQFF